These 13 T cell receptor beta chains came from one sample sequenced in a study of OX40 agonist ivuxolimab in advanced cancers. Clones were sequenced by immunoSEQ multiplex PCR, and TCRdb holds only the in-frame ones, with some missing. Here the sample spans tens of thousands of clones, just over 85% being singletons. Sequenced material: CD4+ or CD8+ T cells sorted from blood, taken in a trial of the OX40 agonist ivuxolimab. These receptors originate from an adult with an advanced solid tumor such as melanoma, head and neck, liver or kidney cancer.

This clone came up once. The V call is TRBV5-1, the J call TRBJ1-2; no reliable D call. The CDR3 extends over 14 amino acids. Looked up from germline, CDR1 is SGHRS and CDR2 is YFSETQ. V lost 0 bases, J lost 2 bases, and 8 bases lay in between. The CDR3 bases are TGCGCCAGCAGCTTGGCTGGTCAGAACTATGGCTACACCTTC. This sequence encodes CASSLAGQNYGYTF.

This chain connects TRBV19 to TRBJ2-5; TRBD1 might be the D (6 bases). The CDR3 spans 13 residues. Germline CDR1 reads LNHDA; CDR2 reads SQIVND (reference sequence). V gave up 5 bases and J gave up 6 bases, with 13 bases separating them. CDR3: CASSDGTRKTQYF. CDR3 bases: TGTGCCAGTAGTGACGGGACAAGGAAGACCCAGTACTTC. The full variable domain, completed using reference TRBV19 and TRBJ2-5, is DGGITQSPKYLFRKEGQNVTLSCEQNLNHDAMYWYRQDPGQGLRLIYYSQIVNDFQKGDIAEGYSVSREKKESFPLTVTSAQKNPTAFYLCASSDGTRKTQYFGPGTRLLVL.

This clone was recorded only once. The V and J genes are TRBV9 and TRBJ2-1; TRBD2 matches at 8 bases. The CDR3 is made up of 15 amino acids. The V gene's germline CDR1 is SGDLS and CDR2 YYNGEE. The junction had 11 bases not matched to a gene; V was cut back by 4 bases and J by 8 bases. In DNA, the CDR3 is TGTGCCAGCAGCCCAACTAGCGGTCTTATCTATGAGCAGTTCTTC. This gives the protein CASSPTSGLIYEQFF.

The genes are TRBV6-5 and TRBJ2-5; either TRBD1 or TRBD2 may fit D (5 bases each). This CDR3 comprises 15 residues. The germline CDR1 and CDR2 sequences are MNHEY and SVGAGI. V was cut by 2 bases and J by 2 bases, with 12 bases left in between. CDR3 protein: CASSYAIGGQETQYF. The CDR3 nucleotides are TGTGCCAGCAGTTACGCGATTGGGGGTCAAGAGACCCAGTACTTC.

The chain carries TRBV9 and TRBJ1-2, with 8 bases matching TRBD1. This CDR3 has 17 amino acids. With 2 bases clipped from V and 4 bases from J, the junction kept 13 bases outside the gene matches. In germline, CDR1 is SGDLS, CDR2 YYNGEE. CDR3 in amino acids: CASSVGSGGTFGYGYTF. The CDR3 DNA sequence: TGTGCCAGCAGCGTGGGGTCAGGGGGCACTTTTGGCTATGGCTACACCTTC.

The chain has TRBV30 and TRBJ2-3; D is possibly TRBD1 (6 bases). Trimming removed 2 bases from V and 6 bases from J, with 12 bases in between. Germline V gene lookup returns CDR1 GTSNPN and CDR2 SVGIG (reference sequence). This CDR3 spans 13 amino acids. The CDR3 loop is CAWSSNRVDTQYF. CDR3 DNA sequence: TGTGCCTGGAGTTCAAACAGGGTCGATACGCAGTATTTT.

The V call is TRBV30, the J call TRBJ2-5, with D possibly matching TRBD2 (5 bases). Trimming removed 4 bases from V and 5 bases from J, with 23 bases in between. The CDR3 has 16 residues. Per germline, CDR1 GTSNPN and CDR2 SVGIG (reference sequence). For the CDR3, the DNA is TGTGCCTGGAACCCGGGCGGGTTTTCCTTGGGGGAGACCCAGTACTTC. Protein product: CAWNPGGFSLGETQYF.

The rearrangement links TRBV11-2 to TRBJ2-7; TRBD2 matches 7 bases. V was pared by 3 bases and J by 1 base, with 6 bases of the junction left unmatched. The CDR3 is 15 amino acids. Germline loops: CDR1 SGHAT, CDR2 FQNNGV. CDR3 nucleotides: TGTGCCAGCAGCTTGCAAGCGGGAACATCCTACGAGCAGTACTTC. This translates into CASSLQAGTSYEQYF.

This chain links TRBV29-1 with TRBJ2-7, with 9 bases that match TRBD2. This CDR3 contains 13 residues. J was trimmed by 5 bases and V by 7 bases; bases with no gene match: 9. Germline CDR1 reads SQVTM; CDR2 reads ANQGSEA. CDR3 DNA sequence: TGCAGCGCCCAGGCGGGACTAGCAAACGAGCAGTACTTC. The encoded protein is CSAQAGLANEQYF.

The rearrangement joins TRBV12-5 to TRBJ2-4; D is unresolved. Trimming removed 0 bases from V and 0 bases from J, with 0 bases in between. The V gene's germline CDR1 is LGHNT and CDR2 FRNRAP. The CDR3 loop spans 13 amino acids. DNA for the CDR3: TGTGCTAGTGGTTTGGTAGCCAAAAACATTCAGTACTTC. Amino acids: CASGLVAKNIQYF.

The V gene is TRBV25-1, the J gene TRBJ1-1; D perhaps matches TRBD1 (5 bases). This CDR3 contains 13 residues. V was cut by 4 bases and J by 5 bases, with 11 bases left in between. The germline gives CDR1 MGHDK, CDR2 SYGVNS. The CDR3 loop reads CASSGDLRTEAFF. The CDR3 coding sequence is TGTGCCAGCAGTGGGGACTTGCGGACTGAAGCTTTCTTT. Full variable domain (rest looked up from reference TRBV25-1 and TRBJ1-1): EADIYQTPRYLVIGTGKKITLECSQTMGHDKMYWYQQDPGMELHLIHYSYGVNSTEKGDLSSESTVSRIRTEHFPLTLESARPSHTSQYLCASSGDLRTEAFFGQGTRLTVV.

The chain employs TRBV18 and TRBJ1-4; D possibly corresponds to TRBD1 (5 bases). The length of the CDR3 is 14 residues. V was cut by 3 bases and J by 7 bases, with 12 bases left in between. CDR1 is KGHSH, CDR2 LQKENI, per germline. CDR3 in amino acids: CASSPGTAGEKLFF. The CDR3 coding sequence is TGTGCCAGCTCACCCGGGACGGCCGGTGAAAAACTGTTTTTT.

V usage is TRBV6-5 and J usage is TRBJ1-5; D ambiguous. The V gene lost 4 bases and the J gene lost 3 bases, with 7 bases spanning the gap. Germline CDR1 MNHEY, CDR2 SVGAGI. There are 13 residues in the CDR3. The CDR3 region has the DNA TGTGCCAGCAGTTTAGACCTCAATCAGCCCCAGCATTTT. This encodes CASSLDLNQPQHF.